This T cell receptor (beta chain) is drawn from a study of PD-1 blockade in mismatch repair-deficient tumors. Study-level points and caveats: Tumor-resident clones, often absent from pretreatment blood, expanded after pembrolizumab and then contracted.

A few pembrolizumab responders had their TCRs sequenced. This CDR3 comprises 15 residues. The V end lost 4 bases, the J end lost 5 bases, and 18 bases lay between the germline ends. The V gene's germline CDR1 is LNHDA and CDR2 SQIVND (reference sequence). Libraries were prepared by immunoSEQ multiplex PCR; TCRdb keeps only in-frame clonotypes and omits some of them. Of tens of thousands of clones in the sample, approximately 89% were seen once. The sample holds a few counts of this clone. Its antigen is currently unknown. The source material was peripheral blood, sampled 52 weeks after starting pembrolizumab. The chain combines TRBV19 with TRBJ2-7, with D perhaps being TRBD1 or TRBD2 (5 bases each). The source of this sequence is an adult with mismatch repair-deficient cancer. The CDR3 sequence is CASSRDRGSNNEQYF. In nucleotides, the CDR3 is TGTGCCAGTAGTAGGGATCGGGGCTCCAATAACGAGCAGTACTTC.